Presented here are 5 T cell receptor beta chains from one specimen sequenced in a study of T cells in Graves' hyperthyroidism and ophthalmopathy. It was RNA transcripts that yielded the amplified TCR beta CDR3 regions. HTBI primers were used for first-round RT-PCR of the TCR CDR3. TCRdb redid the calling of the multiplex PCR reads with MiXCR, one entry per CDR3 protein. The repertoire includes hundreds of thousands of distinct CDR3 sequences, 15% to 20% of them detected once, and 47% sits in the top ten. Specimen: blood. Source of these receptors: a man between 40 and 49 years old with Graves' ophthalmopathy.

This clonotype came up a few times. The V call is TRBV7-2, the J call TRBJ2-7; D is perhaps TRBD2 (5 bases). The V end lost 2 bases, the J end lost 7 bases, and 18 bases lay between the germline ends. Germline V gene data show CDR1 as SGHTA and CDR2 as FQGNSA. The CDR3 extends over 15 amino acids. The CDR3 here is CASSLHRTGPGEQYF. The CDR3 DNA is TGTGCCAGCAGCTTACATCGTACCGGCCCGGGGGAGCAGTACTTC.

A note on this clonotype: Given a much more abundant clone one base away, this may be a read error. The CDR3 nucleotides are TGTGCCATCAGCCCGACAGGGGGACGGACCACCGGGGAGCTGTTTTTT. It yields the protein CAISPTGGRTTGELFF. The V call is TRBV10-3, the J call TRBJ2-2, with 9 bases identical to TRBD1. The CDR3 has 16 residues. Germline V gene data show CDR1 as ENHRY and CDR2 as SYGVKD. Trimming cost V 6 bases and J 4 bases; bases outside gene matches: 9.

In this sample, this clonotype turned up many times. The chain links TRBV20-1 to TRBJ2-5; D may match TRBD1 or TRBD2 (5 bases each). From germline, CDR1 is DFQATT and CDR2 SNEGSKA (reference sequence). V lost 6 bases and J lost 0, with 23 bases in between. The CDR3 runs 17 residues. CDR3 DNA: TGCAGTGCGGGTCACCGGGACCGTGTTAAACACCAAGAGACCCAGTACTTC. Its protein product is CSAGHRDRVKHQETQYF.

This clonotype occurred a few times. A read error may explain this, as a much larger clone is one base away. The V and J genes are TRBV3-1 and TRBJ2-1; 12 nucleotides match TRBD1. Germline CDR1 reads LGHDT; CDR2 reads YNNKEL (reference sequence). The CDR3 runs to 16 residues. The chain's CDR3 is CTSSRGQGASYNEQFF. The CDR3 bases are TGTACCAGCAGCCGGGGACAGGGGGCGTCGTACAATGAGCAGTTCTTC.

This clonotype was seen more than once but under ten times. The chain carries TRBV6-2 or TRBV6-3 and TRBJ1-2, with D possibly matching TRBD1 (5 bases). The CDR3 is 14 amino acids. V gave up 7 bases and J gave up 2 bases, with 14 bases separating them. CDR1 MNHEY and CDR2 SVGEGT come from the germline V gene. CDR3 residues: CASTKGNRNYGYTF. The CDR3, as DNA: TGTGCCAGCACCAAAGGCAACAGGAACTATGGCTACACCTTC.